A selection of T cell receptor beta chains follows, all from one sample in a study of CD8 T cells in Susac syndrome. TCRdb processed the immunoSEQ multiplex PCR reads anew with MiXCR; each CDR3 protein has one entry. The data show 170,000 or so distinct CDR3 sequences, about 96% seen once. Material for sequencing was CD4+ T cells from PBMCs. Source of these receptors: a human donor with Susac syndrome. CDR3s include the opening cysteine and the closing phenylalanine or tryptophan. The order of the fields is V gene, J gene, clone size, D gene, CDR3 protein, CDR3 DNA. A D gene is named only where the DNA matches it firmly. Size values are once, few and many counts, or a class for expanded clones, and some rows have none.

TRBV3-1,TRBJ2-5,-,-,CASSPRPSGETQYF,TGTGCCAGCAGCCCGCGACCCTCCGGGGAGACCCAGTACTTC
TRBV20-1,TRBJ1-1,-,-,CSARDQFRDRDTEAFF,TGCAGTGCTAGAGATCAATTTCGGGATAGAGACACTGAAGCTTTCTTT
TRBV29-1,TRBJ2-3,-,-,CSVTLGGLTDTQYF,TGCAGCGTCACCCTCGGGGGGCTCACAGATACGCAGTATTTT
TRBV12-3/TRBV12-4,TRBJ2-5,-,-,CASSQHAAQETQYF,TGTGCCAGCAGCCAGCACGCCGCGCAAGAGACCCAGTACTTC
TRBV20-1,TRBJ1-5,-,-,CSVNTPGEDQPQHF,TGCAGTGTCAATACCCCCGGGGAGGACCAGCCCCAGCATTTT
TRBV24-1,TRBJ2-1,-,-,CATSPGGYYNEQFF,TGTGCCACCAGTCCCGGGGGATATTACAATGAGCAGTTCTTC
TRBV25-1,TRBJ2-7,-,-,CASSVTGTVGQYF,TGTGCCAGCAGTGTCACAGGAACAGTGGGGCAGTACTTC
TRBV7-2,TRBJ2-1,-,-,CASSLARDNEQFF,TGTGCCAGCAGCTTAGCTCGGGACAATGAGCAGTTCTTC
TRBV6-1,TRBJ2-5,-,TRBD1,CASTSGGQGGRETQYF,TGTGCCAGCACCTCTGGGGGACAGGGAGGGAGAGAGACCCAGTACTTC
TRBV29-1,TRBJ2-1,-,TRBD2,CSVDVAGGNEQFF,TGCAGCGTTGACGTAGCGGGGGGGAATGAGCAGTTCTTC
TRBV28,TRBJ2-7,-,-,CASSPDSYEQYF,TGTGCCAGCAGTCCAGACAGCTACGAGCAGTACTTC
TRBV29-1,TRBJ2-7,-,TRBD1,CSVEEVTGGSYEQYF,TGCAGCGTTGAAGAGGTGACAGGGGGCTCCTACGAGCAGTACTTC
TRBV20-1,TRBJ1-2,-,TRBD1,CSASQGANYGYTF,TGCAGTGCTTCACAGGGGGCTAACTATGGCTACACCTTC
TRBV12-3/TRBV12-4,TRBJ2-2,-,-,CASSLTMTRGGELFF,TGTGCCAGCAGTTTAACGATGACCCGGGGCGGGGAGCTGTTTTTT
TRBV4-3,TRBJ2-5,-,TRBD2,CASSQDRPPGAGEETQYF,TGCGCCAGCAGCCAAGATCGCCCACCAGGAGCGGGGGAAGAGACCCAGTACTTC
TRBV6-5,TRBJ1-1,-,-,CASSRPGDARTEAFF,TGTGCCAGCAGCCGGCCAGGGGACGCGAGAACTGAAGCTTTCTTT
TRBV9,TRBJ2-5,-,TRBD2,CASSVGEGLGTQYF,TGTGCCAGCAGCGTAGGGGAGGGCCTAGGGACCCAGTACTTC
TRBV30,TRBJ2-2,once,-,CAWRGGNTGELFF,TGTGCCTGGAGGGGGGGAAACACCGGGGAGCTGTTTTTT
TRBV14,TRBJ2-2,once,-,CATRDGLTGELFF,TGTGCCACCCGGGACGGACTTACCGGGGAGCTGTTTTTT
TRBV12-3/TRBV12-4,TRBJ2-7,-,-,CASSLKRRQYF,TGTGCCAGCAGTTTAAAGAGGAGGCAGTACTTC
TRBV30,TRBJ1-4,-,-,CAWSRDGNEKLFF,TGTGCCTGGAGCCGGGACGGTAATGAAAAACTGTTTTTT
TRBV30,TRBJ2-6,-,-,CALPSGANVLTF,TGTGCCCTTCCCTCTGGGGCCAACGTCCTGACTTTC
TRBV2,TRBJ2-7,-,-,CASSGGAYEQYF,TGTGCCAGCAGTGGCGGGGCCTACGAGCAGTACTTC
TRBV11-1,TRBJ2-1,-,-,CASNFGAGSYNEQFF,TGTGCCAGCAACTTCGGGGCAGGATCCTACAATGAGCAGTTCTTC
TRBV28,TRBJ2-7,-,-,CASSAGRGTTEYEQYF,TGTGCCAGCAGTGCTGGCCGGGGCACGACGGAATACGAGCAGTACTTC
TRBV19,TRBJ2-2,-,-,CASWGSGELFF,TGTGCCAGCTGGGGCAGCGGGGAGCTGTTTTTT
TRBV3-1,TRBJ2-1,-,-,CASSPWGSFNEQFF,TGTGCCAGCAGTCCCTGGGGCTCTTTCAATGAGCAGTTCTTC
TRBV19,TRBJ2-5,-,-,CASSDPGTGKETQYF,TGTGCCAGTAGTGACCCCGGGACTGGAAAAGAGACCCAGTACTTC
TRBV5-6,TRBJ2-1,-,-,CASSFPGRGLYNEQFF,TGTGCCAGCAGCTTCCCGGGGAGGGGGCTTTACAATGAGCAGTTCTTC
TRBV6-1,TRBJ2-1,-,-,CASVSLLYNEQFF,TGTGCCAGCGTGAGCCTCCTCTACAATGAGCAGTTCTTC
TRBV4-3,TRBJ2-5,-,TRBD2,CASSQDSGRRETQYF,TGCGCCAGCAGCCAAGACAGCGGGAGGAGGGAGACCCAGTACTTC
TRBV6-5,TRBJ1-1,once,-,CASSYSQITEAFF,TGTGCCAGCAGTTACTCACAGATCACTGAAGCTTTCTTT
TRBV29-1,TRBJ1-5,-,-,CSVGLGLGQPQHF,TGCAGCGTTGGATTGGGTCTGGGGCAGCCCCAGCATTTT
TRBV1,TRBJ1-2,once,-,CTSSQQGAANYGYTF,TGCACCAGCAGCCAACAGGGGGCAGCTAACTATGGCTACACCTTC
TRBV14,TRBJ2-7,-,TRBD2,CASSQDVASGPFYEQYF,TGTGCCAGCAGCCAAGATGTGGCTAGCGGACCCTTCTACGAGCAGTACTTC
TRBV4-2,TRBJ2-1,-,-,CASSPLRREPSHNPHNEQFF,TGTGCCAGCAGCCCACTCAGGAGGGAGCCCTCTCACAATCCCCACAATGAGCAGTTCTTC
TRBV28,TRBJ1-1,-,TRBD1,CASIQGVVTEAFF,TGTGCCAGCATTCAGGGGGTTGTCACTGAAGCTTTCTTT
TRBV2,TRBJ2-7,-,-,CASSDAFTGNVEQYF,TGTGCCAGCAGCGACGCCTTCACAGGGAATGTCGAGCAGTACTTC
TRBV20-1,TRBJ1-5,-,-,CSAKGYSNQPQHF,TGCAGTGCGAAGGGGTATAGCAATCAGCCCCAGCATTTT
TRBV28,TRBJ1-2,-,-,CASSSHKYGYTF,TGTGCCAGCAGTTCCCACAAGTATGGCTACACCTTC
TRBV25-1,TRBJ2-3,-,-,CASSEPPPDTQYF,TGTGCCAGCAGTGAACCCCCGCCAGATACGCAGTATTTT
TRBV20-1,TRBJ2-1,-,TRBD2,CSAPGRGAGNEQFF,TGCAGTGCCCCCGGCCGGGGAGCGGGGAATGAGCAGTTCTTC
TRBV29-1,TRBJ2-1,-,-,CSVKQGGINEQFF,TGCAGCGTTAAACAGGGTGGGATAAATGAGCAGTTCTTC
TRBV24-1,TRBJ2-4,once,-,CATSDSDPYTKNIQYF,TGTGCCACCAGTGATTCCGATCCGTATACCAAAAACATTCAGTACTTC
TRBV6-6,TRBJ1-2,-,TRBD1,CASSYGGQGFDYGYTF,TGTGCCAGCAGTTACGGGGGACAGGGATTTGACTATGGCTACACCTTC
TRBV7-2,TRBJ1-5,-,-,CASSFDSFGNQPQHF,TGTGCCAGCAGCTTCGACAGCTTTGGCAATCAGCCCCAGCATTTT
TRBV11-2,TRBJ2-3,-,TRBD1,CASSRSLKTGGGPDTQYF,TGTGCCAGCAGCCGATCGCTCAAAACAGGGGGCGGGCCAGATACGCAGTATTTT
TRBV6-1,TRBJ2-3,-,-,CASSEGSLSTQYF,TGTGCCAGCAGTGAAGGGTCCCTTTCTACGCAGTATTTT